A selection of T cell receptor beta chains follows, all from one sample in a study of tumor-infiltrating lymphocytes in primary liver carcinoma. TCRdb redid the calling of the multiplex PCR reads with MiXCR, one entry per CDR3 protein. The sample records fewer than 250,000 distinct CDR3 sequences, 70% to 90% being singletons. The material sequenced was tumor tissue from primary liver carcinoma. These receptor sequences come from a man aged 40-55 years with primary liver carcinoma and hepatitis B virus infection. The CDR3 runs from the conserved cysteine through the conserved F or W. A D gene is named only where the DNA matches it firmly. Expanded clones are given a class, and other clones once, few, many or no size at all.

V	J	size	D	CDR3	DNA
TRBV6-1	TRBJ1-1	.	TRBD1	CASGTGRSEAFF	TGTGCCAGCGGGACAGGGCGGAGTGAAGCTTTCTTT
TRBV4-3	TRBJ2-2	once	.	CASSQTTNGHTNTVELFF	TGCGCCAGCAGCCAAACCACTAACGGACATACGAACACCGTGGAGCTGTTTTTT
TRBV29-1	TRBJ2-6	.	.	CSVVSGANVLTF	TGCAGCGTTGTTTCTGGGGCCAACGTCTTGACTTTC
TRBV6-2/TRBV6-3	TRBJ1-5	.	.	CASSYSRVPNQPQYF	TGTGCCAGCAGTTACTCGAGGGTCCCCAATCAGCCCCAATATTTT
TRBV27	TRBJ2-7	many	TRBD1	CASSLSGTGRVYF	TGTGCCAGCAGTTTATCCGGGACAGGGCGTGTGTACTTC
TRBV29-1	TRBJ1-1	.	.	CSVGAGWEMNTEAFF	TGCAGCGTTGGGGCAGGGTGGGAAATGAACACTGAAGCTTTCTTT
TRBV6-5	TRBJ1-1	.	.	CASSLASYTEAYF	TGTGCCAGCAGTCTAGCCAGTTACACTGAAGCCTACTTT
TRBV12-3/TRBV12-4	TRBJ2-1	.	.	CASSLGENNELFF	TGTGCCAGTAGTCTCGGAGAGAATAATGAGCTGTTCTTC
TRBV12-3/TRBV12-4	TRBJ1-2	.	.	CTSSLTGLVGYTF	TGTACCAGCAGTTTAACAGGTCTAGTCGGTTACACCTTC
TRBV11-3	TRBJ2-7	.	TRBD1	CATWQGVTSYEQYF	TGTGCCACTTGGCAGGGGGTGACTTCCTATGAGCAGTATTTC
TRBV5-5	TRBJ2-3	.	TRBD2	CTSSPTETSGSGDTQYF	TGTACCAGCAGCCCGACCGAGACTAGCGGGAGTGGAGATACGCAGTATTTT
TRBV7-8	TRBJ2-5	few	TRBD2	CASTLGGVEIQYF	TGTGCCAGCACTCTCGGGGGGGTGGAGATCCAGTACTTC
TRBV29-1	TRBJ2-5	.	TRBD1	CSGPRGQGETQYF	TGCAGCGGCCCACGAGGACAGGGAGAGACCCAATACTTC
TRBV28	TRBJ2-7	once	.	CASSLQGHAGQYF	TGTGCCAGCAGTTTACAGGGGCACGCGGGGCAGTACTTC
TRBV12-3/TRBV12-4	TRBJ1-5	.	.	CASQGSGLQPQHF	TGTGCCAGCCAGGGTTCGGGGCTTCAGCCCCAGCATTTT
TRBV30	TRBJ2-7	.	.	CTWSGGRAYEQYF	TGTACCTGGAGTGGAGGCAGGGCCTACGAGCAATACTTC
TRBV4-1	TRBJ1-1	.	.	CASSQVNSGTGAFF	TGCGCCAGTAGCCAAGTAAACTCGGGCACTGGAGCTTTCTTT
TRBV19	TRBJ2-1	.	.	CASSIRDSTPPGDEQFF	TGTGCCAGTAGTATCCGGGACAGTACTCCCCCGGGGGATGAGCAGTTCTTC
TRBV4-1	TRBJ2-1	.	.	CVSSQEAAIGYNEQFF	TGCGTCAGCAGCCAAGAGGCCGCGATAGGGTACAATGAGCAGTTCTTC
TRBV29-1	TRBJ2-7	.	.	CSALFQGQHEQYF	TGCAGCGCTCTTTTTCAGGGTCAGCACGAGCAGTACTTC
TRBV29-1	TRBJ1-5	.	.	CNAGGGANQSQHF	TGCAACGCCGGAGGGGGAGCGAATCAGTCCCAACATTTT
TRBV6-2/TRBV6-3	TRBJ2-7	once	.	CVSSLRAGEYEQYF	TGTGTCAGCAGTTTAAGGGCAGGGGAGTACGAGCAGTACTTC
TRBV11-1	TRBJ2-1	few	.	CASSLARGGFRDDHFF	TGTGCCAGCAGCTTAGCGCGAGGAGGCTTTCGCGATGATCACTTCTTC
TRBV10-3	TRBJ2-1	few	TRBD2	CAISKSGLAGGTYNEQFF	TGTGCCATTAGTAAGTCTGGACTAGCGGGAGGGACCTACAATGAGCAGTTCTTC
TRBV29-1	TRBJ2-7	.	.	CSLEDPGWSPYEQYF	TGCAGCCTTGAAGATCCAGGATGGAGCCCCTACGAGCAGTACTTC
TRBV10-2	TRBJ2-7	many	TRBD1	CASTETGGGYEQYF	TGCGCCAGCACCGAGACAGGGGGAGGATACGAGCAGTACTTC
TRBV11-1	TRBJ2-1	.	.	CASSVRGVRSYNEQFF	TGTGCCAGCAGCGTCAGGGGAGTCCGATCCTACAATGAGCAGTTCTTC
TRBV24-1	TRBJ2-5	.	.	CATGIGAQETQYF	TGTGCCACCGGTATCGGGGCCCAAGAGACTCAGTATTTC
TRBV7-6	TRBJ2-3	.	.	CASSSLAGERAYF	TGTGCCAGCAGCTCACTAGCTGGAGAGAGGGCGTATTTT
TRBV6-2/TRBV6-3	TRBJ2-7	.	TRBD2	CTSRLAGETYEQYF	TGTACCAGCAGACTAGCGGGAGAGACCTACGAGCAGTACTTC
TRBV11-3	TRBJ2-1	.	.	CASSPQTMDEQFF	TGTGCCAGCAGTCCGCAAACAATGGATGAGCAGTTCTTC
TRBV19	TRBJ1-2	.	TRBD1	CASSLRTGEANYGYSF	TGTGCCAGTAGTCTGCGGACAGGAGAAGCTAACTATGGCTACAGCTTC
TRBV5-1	TRBJ2-3	.	.	CVGSLNGRASTDTQYF	TGCGTCGGCAGCTTGAACGGCCGTGCTAGCACAGATACGCAGTATTTT
TRBV5-1	TRBJ2-1	.	TRBD2	CASSLGRLAGEGQFF	TGCGCCAGCAGCTTGGGAAGGCTAGCGGGAGAAGGCCAGTTCTTC
TRBV25-1	TRBJ2-3	.	.	CASSTVNTQYF	TGTGCCAGCAGTACGGTAAATACGCAGTATTTT
TRBV5-1	TRBJ2-1	.	TRBD2	CASSWSDPRGGEEQFF	TGCGCCAGCAGCTGGTCGGACCCCCGGGGGGGCGAAGAGCAGTTCTTC
TRBV30	TRBJ2-7	.	TRBD1	CALSNTGTGDEQWF	TGTGCCTTGAGTAATACCGGGACAGGGGACGAACAGTGGTTC
TRBV6-5	TRBJ1-1	.	.	CASSLSNYTEAFF	TGTGCCAGCAGTCTATCCAATTACACTGAAGCTTTCTTT
TRBV5-1	TRBJ2-7	many	TRBD2	CASSSMTSGPGYEQYF	TGCGCCAGCAGCTCTATGACTAGCGGGCCGGGCTACGAGCAGTACTTC
TRBV6-1	TRBJ1-2	.	TRBD1	CATSEPGGGCGYTF	TGTGCCACCAGTGAACCAGGGGGCGGATGTGGCTACACCTTC
TRBV11-2	TRBJ2-7	.	.	CASSPRQSYKQYF	TGTGCCAGCAGCCCTCGACAGTCTTACAAGCAGTATTTC
TRBV12-3/TRBV12-4	TRBJ1-2	.	.	CASSFSRDSVYTF	TGTGCCAGCAGTTTTTCCAGGGATAGTGTCTACACATTC
TRBV11-2	TRBJ2-6	.	TRBD1	CTSSMGGDRGISLSGVDVLTF	TGTACCAGCAGCATGGGGGGAGACAGGGGCATTTCCCTCTCTGGGGTCGACGTCCTGACTTTC
TRBV11-2	TRBJ1-1	once	TRBD1	CASSLSSGTEALF	TGTGCCAGCAGCTTATCTAGCGGGACAGAAGCTTTATTT
TRBV7-2	TRBJ1-5	once	TRBD1	CASSLYGTVNHSQHF	TGTGCCAGCAGCTTATATGGGACAGTTAATCACTCCCAGCATTTT
TRBV6-1	TRBJ2-5	.	.	CASSGRAQTETHYF	TGTGCCAGCAGTGGACGGGCCCAGACAGAGACCCATTACTTC
TRBV7-2	TRBJ2-7	.	TRBD2	CASSLVGGRVACEQYF	TGTGCCAGCAGCTTAGTCGGCGGGAGGGTGGCCTGCGAGCAGTACTTC
TRBV29-1	TRBJ1-5	.	.	CCVVRQINQPRHF	TGCTGCGTTGTCAGACAGATCAATCAGCCCCGGCATTTT
TRBV11-3	TRBJ2-1	.	.	CVSSLGGEKNERFF	TGTGTCAGTAGCTTAGGAGGGGAGAAAAATGAGCGGTTCTTC
TRBV5-4	TRBJ2-7	once	TRBD2	CASSNTSGGRGAKQYF	TGTGCCAGCAGCAATACTAGCGGAGGTCGAGGGGCCAAGCAGTACTTC
TRBV28	TRBJ2-7	.	.	CPSSLSLSGSYEQYF	TGTCCCAGCAGTTTATCATTGAGTGGCTCCTACGAACAGTACTTC
TRBV6-2/TRBV6-3	TRBJ2-1	.	.	CASSFPRGLDHYEQFF	TGTGCCAGTAGTTTCCCCCGAGGGTTGGACCACTATGAGCAGTTCTTC
TRBV6-1	TRBJ2-5	.	.	CANSLVSWETQYF	TGTGCCAACAGCCTAGTATCGTGGGAGACCCAGTACTTC
TRBV11-2	TRBJ2-4	.	TRBD2	CATSSPGLAGVAKITQYF	TGTGCCACCAGCTCACCGGGACTAGCGGGAGTAGCCAAAATCACTCAGTACTTC
TRBV28	TRBJ2-1	.	.	CANSGTSDEQFF	TGTGCCAACAGTGGGACAAGCGACGAGCAGTTCTTC
TRBV20-1	TRBJ2-5	few	.	CSTHGSRETQYF	TGCAGTACCCACGGGTCACGGGAGACCCAGTACTTC